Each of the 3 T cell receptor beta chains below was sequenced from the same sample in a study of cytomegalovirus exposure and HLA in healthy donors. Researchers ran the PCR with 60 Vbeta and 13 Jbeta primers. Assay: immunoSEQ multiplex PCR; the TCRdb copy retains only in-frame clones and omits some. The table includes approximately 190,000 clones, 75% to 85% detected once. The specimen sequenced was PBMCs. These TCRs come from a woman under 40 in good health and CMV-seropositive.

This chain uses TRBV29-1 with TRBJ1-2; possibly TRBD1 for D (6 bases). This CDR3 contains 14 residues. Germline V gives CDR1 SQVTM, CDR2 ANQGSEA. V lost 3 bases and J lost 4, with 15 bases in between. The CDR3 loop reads CSVDEGGEGYGYTF. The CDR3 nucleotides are TGCAGCGTTGATGAGGGGGGGGAAGGCTATGGCTACACCTTC.

CDR3 nucleotide sequence: TGTGCCAGCAGTTCCCGGGACTTCACTACACATGAGCAGTTCTTC. It yields the protein CASSSRDFTTHEQFF. This chain connects TRBV27 to TRBJ2-1; tentative D call: TRBD2 (6 bases). The CDR3 consists of 15 residues. Trimming removed 4 bases from V and 8 bases from J, with 18 bases in between. Germline lookup yields CDR1 MNHEY and CDR2 SMNVEV (reference sequence).

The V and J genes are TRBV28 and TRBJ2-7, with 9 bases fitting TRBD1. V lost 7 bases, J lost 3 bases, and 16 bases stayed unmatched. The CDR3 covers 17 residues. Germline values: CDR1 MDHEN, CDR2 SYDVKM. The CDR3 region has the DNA TGTGCCAGCAAATCTCCCCCTCCGGGACAGGGAAGCTACGAGCAGTACTTC. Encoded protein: CASKSPPPGQGSYEQYF. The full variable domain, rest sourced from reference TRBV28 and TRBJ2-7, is DVKVTQSSRYLVKRTGEKVFLECVQDMDHENMFWYRQDPGLGLRLIYFSYDVKMKEKGDIPEGYSVSREKKERFSLILESASTNQTSMYLCASKSPPPGQGSYEQYFGPGTRLTVT.